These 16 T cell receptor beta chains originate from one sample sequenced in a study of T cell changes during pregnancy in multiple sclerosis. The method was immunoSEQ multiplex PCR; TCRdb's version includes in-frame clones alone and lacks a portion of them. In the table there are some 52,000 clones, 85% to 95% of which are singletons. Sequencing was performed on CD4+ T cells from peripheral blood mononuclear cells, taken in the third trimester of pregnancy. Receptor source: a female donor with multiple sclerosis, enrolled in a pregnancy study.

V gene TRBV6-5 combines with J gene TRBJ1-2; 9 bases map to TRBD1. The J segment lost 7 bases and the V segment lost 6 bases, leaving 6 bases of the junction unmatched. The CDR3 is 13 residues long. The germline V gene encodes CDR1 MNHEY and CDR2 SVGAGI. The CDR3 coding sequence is TGTGCCAGCAGCCCAACAGGGGGCTCTGGCTACACCTTC. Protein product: CASSPTGGSGYTF.

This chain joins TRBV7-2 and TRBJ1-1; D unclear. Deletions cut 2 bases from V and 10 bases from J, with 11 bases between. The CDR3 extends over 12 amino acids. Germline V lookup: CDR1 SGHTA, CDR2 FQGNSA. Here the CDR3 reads CASSLRLEGAFF. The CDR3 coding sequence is TGTGCCAGCAGCTTACGTCTAGAGGGAGCTTTCTTT.

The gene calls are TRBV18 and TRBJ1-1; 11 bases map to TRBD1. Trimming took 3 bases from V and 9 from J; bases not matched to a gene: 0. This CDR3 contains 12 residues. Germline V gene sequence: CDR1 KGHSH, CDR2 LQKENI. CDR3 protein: CASSPDRGQAFF. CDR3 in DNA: TGTGCCAGCTCACCGGACAGGGGGCAAGCTTTCTTT.

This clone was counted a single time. CDR3 DNA: TGTGCCAGCAAACCGGACAGCCGGAACACTGAAGCTTTCTTT. It specifies CASKPDSRNTEAFF. The chain links TRBV7-3 to TRBJ1-1; a weak D match, TRBD1 (6 bases). The CDR3 loop spans 14 amino acids. Trimming took 7 bases from V and 1 from J, leaving 13 bases between them. The germline CDR1 and CDR2 sequences are SGHTA and FQGTGA. The variable domain in full, completed from reference TRBV7-3 and TRBJ1-1, reads GAGVSQTPSNKVTEKGKYVELRCDPISGHTALYWYRQSLGQGPEFLIYFQGTGAADDSGLPNDRFFAVRPEGSVSTLKIQRTERGDSAVYLCASKPDSRNTEAFFGQGTRLTVV.

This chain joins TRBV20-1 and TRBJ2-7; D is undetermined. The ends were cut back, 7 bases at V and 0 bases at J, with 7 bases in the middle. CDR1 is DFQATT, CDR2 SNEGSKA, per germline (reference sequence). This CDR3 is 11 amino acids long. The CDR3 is CSVSDSYEQYF. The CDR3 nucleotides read TGCAGTGTGTCAGACTCCTACGAGCAGTACTTC.

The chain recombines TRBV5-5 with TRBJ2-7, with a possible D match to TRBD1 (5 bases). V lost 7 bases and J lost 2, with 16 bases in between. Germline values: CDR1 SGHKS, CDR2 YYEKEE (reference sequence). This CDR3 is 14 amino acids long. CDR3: CASATRVEAYEQYF. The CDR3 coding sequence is TGTGCCAGCGCAACCAGGGTGGAAGCCTACGAGCAGTACTTC.

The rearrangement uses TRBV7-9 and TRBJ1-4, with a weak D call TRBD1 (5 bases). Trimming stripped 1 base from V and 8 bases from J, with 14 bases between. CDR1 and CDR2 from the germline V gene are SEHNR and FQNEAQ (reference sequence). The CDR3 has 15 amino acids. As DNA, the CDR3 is TGTGCCAGCAGCTTAGAGGGGAGGCGAGGGGAAAAACTGTTTTTT. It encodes CASSLEGRRGEKLFF.

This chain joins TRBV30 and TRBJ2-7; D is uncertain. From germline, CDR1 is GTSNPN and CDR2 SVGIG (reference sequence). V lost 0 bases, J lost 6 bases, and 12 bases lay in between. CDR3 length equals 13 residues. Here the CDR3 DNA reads TGTGCCTGGAGTGTCTCCCATTATAGCGAGCAGTACTTC. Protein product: CAWSVSHYSEQYF.

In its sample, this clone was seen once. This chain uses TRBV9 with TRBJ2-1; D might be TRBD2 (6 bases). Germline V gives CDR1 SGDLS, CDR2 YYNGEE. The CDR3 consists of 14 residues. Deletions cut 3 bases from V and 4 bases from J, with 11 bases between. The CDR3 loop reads CASSGGEPYNEQFF. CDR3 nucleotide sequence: TGTGCCAGCAGCGGGGGGGAACCTTACAATGAGCAGTTCTTC.

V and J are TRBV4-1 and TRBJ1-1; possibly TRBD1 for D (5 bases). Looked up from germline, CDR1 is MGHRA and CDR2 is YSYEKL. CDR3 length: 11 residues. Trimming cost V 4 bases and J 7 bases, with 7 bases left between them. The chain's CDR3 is CASSRDSEAFF. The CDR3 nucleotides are TGCGCCAGCAGCCGAGACAGTGAAGCTTTCTTT.

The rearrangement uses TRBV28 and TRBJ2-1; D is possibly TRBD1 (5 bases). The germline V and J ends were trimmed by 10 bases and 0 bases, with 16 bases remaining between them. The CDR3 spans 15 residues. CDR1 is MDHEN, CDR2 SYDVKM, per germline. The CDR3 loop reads CATWGRDSSYNEQFF. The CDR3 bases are TGTGCCACATGGGGCCGAGATAGCTCCTACAATGAGCAGTTCTTC.

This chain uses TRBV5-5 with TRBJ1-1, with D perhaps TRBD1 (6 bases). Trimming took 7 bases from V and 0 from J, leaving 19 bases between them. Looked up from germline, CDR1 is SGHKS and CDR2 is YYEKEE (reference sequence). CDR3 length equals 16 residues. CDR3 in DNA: TGTGCCAGCGCGGCCCGGGGAGGGGGGATGAACACTGAAGCTTTCTTT. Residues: CASAARGGGMNTEAFF.

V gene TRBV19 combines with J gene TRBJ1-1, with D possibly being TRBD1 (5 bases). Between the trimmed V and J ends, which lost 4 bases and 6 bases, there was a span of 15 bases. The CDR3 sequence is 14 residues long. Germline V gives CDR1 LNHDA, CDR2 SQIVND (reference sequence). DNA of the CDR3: TGTGCCAGTAGTAGGGGGGATCGATACGCTGAAGCTTTCTTT. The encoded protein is CASSRGDRYAEAFF.

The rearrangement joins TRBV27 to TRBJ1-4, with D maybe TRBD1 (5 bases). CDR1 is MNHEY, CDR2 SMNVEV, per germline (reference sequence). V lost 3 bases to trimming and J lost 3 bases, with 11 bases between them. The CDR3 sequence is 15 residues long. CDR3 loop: CASSFRRTSNEKLFF. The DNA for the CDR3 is TGTGCCAGCAGTTTCCGAAGGACATCTAATGAAAAACTGTTTTTT.

CDR3 DNA: TGTGCCAGCAGCTTTTCCCCCTCAGGGGAGCAGTACTTC. Amino acids: CASSFSPSGEQYF. The chain has TRBV7-9 and TRBJ2-7; a weak D match, TRBD1 (5 bases). The CDR3 runs to 13 residues. Germline CDR1 is SEHNR and CDR2 is FQNEAQ (reference sequence). The V and J ends lost 3 bases and 7 bases respectively, with 13 bases between them. Full variable domain (rest looked up from reference TRBV7-9 and TRBJ2-7): DTGVSQNPRHKITKRGQNVTFRCDPISEHNRLYWYRQTLGQGPEFLTYFQNEAQLEKSRLLSDRFSAERPKGSFSTLEIQRTEQGDSAMYLCASSFSPSGEQYFGPGTRLTVT.

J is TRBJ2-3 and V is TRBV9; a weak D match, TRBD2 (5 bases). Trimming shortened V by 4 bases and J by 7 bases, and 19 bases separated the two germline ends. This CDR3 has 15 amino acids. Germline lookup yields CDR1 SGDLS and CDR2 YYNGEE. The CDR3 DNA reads TGTGCCAGCAGCACAGAGGGATTTACGCTTAATACGCAGTATTTT. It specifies CASSTEGFTLNTQYF.